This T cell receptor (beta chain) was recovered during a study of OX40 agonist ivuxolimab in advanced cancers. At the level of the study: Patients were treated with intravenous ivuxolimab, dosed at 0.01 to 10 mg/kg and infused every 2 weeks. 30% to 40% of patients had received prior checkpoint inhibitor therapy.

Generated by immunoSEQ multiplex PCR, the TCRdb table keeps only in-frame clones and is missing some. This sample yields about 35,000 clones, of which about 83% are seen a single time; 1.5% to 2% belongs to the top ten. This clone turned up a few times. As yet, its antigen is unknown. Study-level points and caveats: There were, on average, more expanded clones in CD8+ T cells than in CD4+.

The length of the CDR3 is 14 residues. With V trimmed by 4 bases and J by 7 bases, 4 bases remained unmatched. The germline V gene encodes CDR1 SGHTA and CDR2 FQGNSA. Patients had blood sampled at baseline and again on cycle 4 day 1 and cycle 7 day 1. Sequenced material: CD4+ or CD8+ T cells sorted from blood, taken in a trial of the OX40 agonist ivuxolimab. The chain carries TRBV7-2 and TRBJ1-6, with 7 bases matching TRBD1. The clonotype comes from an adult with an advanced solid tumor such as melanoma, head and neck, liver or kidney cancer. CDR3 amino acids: CASSSKGQNSPLHF. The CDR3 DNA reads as TGTGCCAGCAGCTCAAAGGGACAGAATTCACCCCTCCACTTT.